This T cell receptor beta chain was captured by sequencing in a study of T cell responses to AZD1222 COVID-19 vaccine. Study-level points and caveats: Donors skewed white British and female; clonal diversity was possibly underestimated. Recipients of two AZD1222 doses showed rising Spike-specific TCR breadth and depth. Unmutated variant regions are reportedly the target of nearly half of TCRs that are spike-specific. Samples come after the peak T cell response, not at day 14.

This clone appeared a few times. Its antigen is unidentified. Sequencing was performed with immunoSEQ multiplex PCR; in TCRdb, only in-frame clones are kept and a portion is missing. The sample consists of some 120,000 clones, about 89% of them appearing once. The CDR3 has 15 residues. The V end lost 2 bases, the J end lost 4 bases, and 12 bases lay between the germline ends. Per germline, CDR1 MNHEY and CDR2 SVGAGI. The rearrangement joins TRBV6-5 to TRBJ1-3; D remains unclear. This TCR came from an adult in good health. Here the sequenced sample was peripheral blood, taken on day 0 of AZD1222 vaccination. As DNA, the CDR3 is TGTGCCAGCAGTTACGGTCCGGGGAGCGGAAACACCATATATTTT. This codes for CASSYGPGSGNTIYF.